The next 29 T cell receptor beta chains were all read from a single sample in a study of blood T cell repertoires in COVID-19. Profiling relied on immunoSEQ multiplex PCR, and the TCRdb table lists in-frame clones only, not all of them. The profile shows approximately 350,000 clones, around nine tenths of them singletons. The sequenced material came from peripheral blood. The source of these receptors is a woman aged 18 to 35 who had recovered from COVID-19.

The rearrangement links TRBV28 to TRBJ2-3, with D possibly matching TRBD2 (6 bases). CDR1 and CDR2 (germline): MDHEN, SYDVKM. This CDR3 has 15 residues. V lost 3 bases and J 0 bases, leaving 10 bases between the germline ends. The CDR3 nucleotides read TGTGCCAGCAGTTTCGGCGGGACTAGCACAGATACGCAGTATTTT. It codes for CASSFGGTSTDTQYF.

The chain combines TRBV5-6 with TRBJ1-5, with D perhaps TRBD1 (6 bases). This CDR3 region has 15 residues. V shed 1 base and J shed 7 bases, with 15 bases lying between them. Germline CDR1 and CDR2: SGHDT and YYEEEE. The CDR3: CASSLNWQGHQPQHF. CDR3 nucleotide sequence: TGTGCCAGCAGCTTGAACTGGCAGGGGCACCAGCCCCAGCATTTT.

The chain carries TRBV6-5 and TRBJ1-4; 7 bases line up with TRBD1. This CDR3 is 14 amino acids long. Looked up from germline, CDR1 is MNHEY and CDR2 is SVGAGI. Trimming removed 5 bases from V and 8 bases from J; junction bases left unmatched: 8. CDR3 bases: TGTGCCAGCAGTCTAAACAGGGGAAGCGAAAAACTGTTTTTT. It specifies CASSLNRGSEKLFF.

J is TRBJ1-2 and V is TRBV28; D unclear. V lost 7 bases to trimming and J lost 3 bases, with 15 bases between them. The CDR3 is 14 residues long. Per germline, CDR1 MDHEN and CDR2 SYDVKM. The CDR3 reads CASMRGPFDYGYTF. In DNA form, the CDR3 reads TGTGCCAGCATGAGAGGGCCCTTTGACTATGGCTACACCTTC.

This clone has more than one count but fewer than ten. The chain is built from TRBV3-1 (or the pseudogene TRBV3-2) and TRBJ1-1; 7 bases line up with TRBD1. Trimming cost V 2 bases and J 8 bases; bases outside gene matches: 20. Germline V lookup: CDR1 LGHDT, CDR2 YNNKEL (reference sequence). The CDR3 contains 18 residues. CDR3 sequence reads: CASSQLIPGQFVSREAFF. The CDR3 DNA reads TGTGCCAGCAGCCAACTTATACCGGGACAGTTTGTTTCCAGGGAAGCTTTCTTT.

The rearrangement uses TRBV3-1 (or the pseudogene TRBV3-2) and TRBJ2-5; 8 nucleotides agree with TRBD1. J was trimmed by 1 base and V by 4 bases; bases with no gene match: 5. Germline CDR1 LGHDT, CDR2 YNNKEL (reference sequence). The CDR3 sequence is 15 residues long. CDR3 coding DNA: TGTGCCAGCAGCCCTCCCGGGACAGGCCAAGAGACCCAGTACTTC. This sequence encodes CASSPPGTGQETQYF.

Concerning this clone itself: The CDR3 end shows no conserved phenylalanine or tryptophan, and so a read error is likely. No DNA is shown, since the ends of the CDR3 on it are uncertain; the CDR3 is the one TCRdb lists. The chain recombines TRBV5-1 with TRBJ2-7; TRBD1 is the table's D call and was not checked against the DNA. In germline, CDR1 is SGHRS, CDR2 YFSETQ. The CDR3 has 12 residues if both end residues are counted. CDR3 sequence reads: CASSIPCGVGGD.

This clone was observed a handful of times. The chain links TRBV3-1 (or the pseudogene TRBV3-2) to TRBJ2-7, with 7 bases identical to TRBD1. V lost 3 bases, J lost 12 bases, and 14 bases stayed unmatched. The CDR3 spans 14 residues. CDR1 is LGHDT, CDR2 YNNKEL, per germline (reference sequence). The CDR3 nucleotides are TGTGCCAGCAGCCACGGACAGGATTGGTCCCCCCTGTACGTC. Encoded protein: CASSHGQDWSPLYV.

In nucleotides, the CDR3 is TGTGCCACCACGGAGGTTGGAGACTATGGCTACACCTTC. It yields the protein CATTEVGDYGYTF. The chain recombines TRBV19 with TRBJ1-2; D unclear. The V end was cut by 10 bases, the J end by 3 bases, with 15 bases between. Germline loops: CDR1 LNHDA, CDR2 SQIVND (reference sequence). This CDR3 has 13 amino acids. Variable domain in full (rest from reference TRBV19 and TRBJ1-2): DGGITQSPKYLFRKEGQNVTLSCEQNLNHDAMYWYRQDPGQGLRLIYYSQIVNDFQKGDIAEGYSVSREKKESFPLTVTSAQKNPTAFYLCATTEVGDYGYTFGSGTRLTVV.

V gene TRBV18 combines with J gene TRBJ2-5; TRBD2 aligns across 11 bases. Trimming took 2 bases from V and 7 from J; bases not matched to a gene: 6. CDR3 length: 15 residues. Germline assignment: CDR1 KGHSH and CDR2 LQKENI. The CDR3 spells CASSPTSGSEVTQYF. DNA for the CDR3: TGTGCCAGCTCACCAACTAGCGGGAGTGAGGTGACCCAGTACTTC.

The chain employs TRBV10-3 and TRBJ2-7; weak D call: TRBD2 (5 bases). Germline CDR1 and CDR2: ENHRY and SYGVKD. Trimming removed 4 bases from V and 4 bases from J, with 8 bases in between. The CDR3 totals 12 residues. The CDR3 DNA reads TGTGCCATCAGTGGACGGGGATACGAGCAGTACGTC. This gives the protein CAISGRGYEQYV.

V usage is TRBV5-6 and J usage is TRBJ2-7; a weak D match, TRBD2 (6 bases). V lost 3 bases and J 3 bases, leaving 16 bases between the germline ends. The CDR3 spans 15 residues. In germline, CDR1 is SGHDT, CDR2 YYEEEE. DNA for the CDR3: TGTGCCAGCAGCTCGGCCGGGACTGGGGGCTACGAGCAGTACGTC. Amino acid sequence: CASSSAGTGGYEQYV.

The chain joins TRBV27 to TRBJ1-1, with no clear D. The V and J ends lost 0 bases and 0 bases respectively, with 8 bases between them. Germline CDR1 MNHEY, CDR2 SMNVEV (reference sequence). The CDR3 runs 15 residues. CDR3 DNA: TGTGCCAGCAGTTTATCGGCAGGCTTGAACACTGAAGCTTTCTTT. It encodes CASSLSAGLNTEAFF.

This rearrangement joins TRBV29-1 to TRBJ2-2; a weak D match, TRBD2 (5 bases). The CDR3 loop spans 18 amino acids. Trimming took 2 bases from V and 4 from J, leaving 23 bases between them. CDR1 SQVTM and CDR2 ANQGSEA come from the germline V gene. The CDR3 DNA follows: TGCAGCGTTGAAATCATAGGGCCGGGGTCGCGCGGCACCGGGGAGCTGTTTTTT. Translated, it gives CSVEIIGPGSRGTGELFF.

The V and J genes are TRBV18 and TRBJ1-2, with D tentatively TRBD1 (5 bases). V was trimmed by 3 bases and J by 9 bases, leaving 23 bases between them. This CDR3 contains 16 residues. Germline V gene sequence: CDR1 KGHSH, CDR2 LQKENI. In DNA, the CDR3 is TGTGCCAGCTCACCTACCGCCCCGACAGACCCATATAGCTACACCTTC. As protein: CASSPTAPTDPYSYTF.

This rearrangement joins TRBV4-3 to TRBJ1-2; the match to TRBD1 covers 7 bases. CDR3 length: 16 residues. J gave up 1 base and V 1 base, and 6 bases lay outside the gene matches. Germline CDR1 reads LGHNA; CDR2 reads YSLEER. The CDR3 spells CASSQAWDSDNYGYTF. The CDR3 DNA is TGCGCCAGCAGCCAAGCCTGGGACAGCGATAACTATGGCTACACCTTC.

The J gene is TRBJ1-2, the V gene TRBV7-2, with 8 bases that match TRBD1. CDR1 SGHTA and CDR2 FQGNSA come from the germline V gene. Trimming took 4 bases from V and 8 from J; bases not matched to a gene: 0. The CDR3 spans 11 residues. The CDR3 coding sequence is TGTGCCAGCAGCTGGGACAGGGGCTACACCTTC. Protein product: CASSWDRGYTF. The full variable domain, in which reference TRBV7-2 and TRBJ1-2 provide the parts outside the CDR3, is GAGVSQSPSNKVTEKGKDVELRCDPISGHTALYWYRQSLGQGLEFLIYFQGNSAPDKSGLPSDRFSAERTGGSVSTLTIQRTQQEDSAVYLCASSWDRGYTFGSGTRLTVV.

V gene TRBV19 combines with J gene TRBJ1-1; D may be TRBD1 (6 bases). Trimming cost V 10 bases and J 4 bases, with 19 bases left between them. CDR1 and CDR2 (germline): LNHDA, SQIVND (reference sequence). The CDR3 extends over 14 amino acids. The CDR3: CATYFSGVSTEAFF. The CDR3 region has the DNA TGTGCCACCTACTTCTCAGGGGTGAGCACTGAAGCTTTCTTT.

This chain uses TRBV27 with TRBJ1-1, with a tentative D call TRBD1 (5 bases). Germline CDR1 reads MNHEY; CDR2 reads SMNVEV (reference sequence). Trimming stripped 7 bases from V and 5 bases from J, with 11 bases between. There are 12 residues in the CDR3. CDR3 DNA: TGTGCCAGCATCGGGGGTTCTACTGAAGCTTTCTTT. It specifies CASIGGSTEAFF.

This clone was detected only once. The CDR3 DNA sequence: TGTGCCAGTAGTCGACACCCTACTAATGAAAAACTGTTTTTT. It specifies CASSRHPTNEKLFF. The chain carries TRBV19 and TRBJ1-4; D unresolved. V lost 5 bases to trimming and J lost 2 bases, with 9 bases between them. Per germline, CDR1 LNHDA and CDR2 SQIVND (reference sequence). This CDR3 region has 14 residues. Full variable domain (remainder filled in from reference TRBV19 and TRBJ1-4): DGGITQSPKYLFRKEGQNVTLSCEQNLNHDAMYWYRQDPGQGLRLIYYSQIVNDFQKGDIAEGYSVSREKKESFPLTVTSAQKNPTAFYLCASSRHPTNEKLFFGSGTQLSVL.

V and J are TRBV9 and TRBJ1-2; TRBD1 matches 8 bases. V lost 7 bases to trimming and J lost 2 bases; unmatched junction nucleotides: 7. The CDR3 has 14 amino acids. The V gene's germline CDR1 is SGDLS and CDR2 YYNGEE. CDR3 in amino acids: CASGQGPLNYGYTF. The CDR3 DNA follows: TGTGCCAGCGGACAGGGCCCCTTAAACTATGGCTACACCTTC.

The chain joins TRBV2 to TRBJ2-3; possibly TRBD1 for D (6 bases). CDR3 size: 15 residues. V was pared by 7 bases and J by 5 bases, with 19 bases between. Germline V gives CDR1 SNHLY, CDR2 FYNNEI. The DNA of the CDR3 is TGTGCCAGCACAAAAGCGAGGGGGACGGTAGATACGCAGTATTTT. Its protein is CASTKARGTVDTQYF.

CDR3 region: CASGMRAGEQYV. Written as DNA, the CDR3 is TGTGCCAGCGGCATGAGGGCGGGTGAGCAGTACGTC. V and J are TRBV14 and TRBJ2-7; D is perhaps TRBD2 (5 bases). Trimming shortened V by 8 bases and J by 7 bases, and 15 bases separated the two germline ends. The CDR3 sequence is 12 residues long. Germline V gene data show CDR1 as SGHDN and CDR2 as FVKESK.

The chain recombines TRBV19 with TRBJ2-1; 8 positions agree with TRBD2. Germline loops: CDR1 LNHDA, CDR2 SQIVND (reference sequence). The J segment lost 4 bases and the V segment lost 10 bases, leaving 9 bases of the junction unmatched. This CDR3 spans 14 amino acids. CDR3 loop: CATTGTRSYNEQFF. The CDR3, as DNA: TGTGCCACCACCGGGACTAGAAGTTACAATGAGCAGTTCTTC.

The rearrangement links TRBV7-2 to TRBJ2-1; D is undetermined. CDR3 length: 16 amino acids. The germline V and J ends were trimmed by 5 bases and 0 bases, with 14 bases remaining between them. Germline V gives CDR1 SGHTA, CDR2 FQGNSA. The CDR3 coding sequence is TGTGCCAGCAGCCCACCCCCTCCGAGCTCCTACAATGAGCAGTTCTTC. This translates into CASSPPPPSSYNEQFF.

This chain connects TRBV10-1 to TRBJ2-3; tentatively, D is TRBD1 (5 bases). V lost 3 bases and J 2 bases, leaving 15 bases between the germline ends. The CDR3 is 16 residues long. Germline-derived CDR1 and CDR2 are WNHNN and SYGVQD (reference sequence). The CDR3 region has the DNA TGCGCCAGCAGTGACCAACGGACACCGTACACAGATACGCAGTATTTT. As protein: CASSDQRTPYTDTQYF.

This chain links TRBV7-9 with TRBJ1-6, with TRBD1 matching 8 bases. From germline, CDR1 is SEHNR and CDR2 FQNEAQ (reference sequence). CDR3 size: 14 residues. J lost 8 bases, V lost 1 base, and 1 base had no gene match. The CDR3 loop is CASSLGTGHSPLHF. DNA of the CDR3: TGTGCCAGCAGCTTAGGGACAGGGCATTCACCCCTCCACTTT.

Here the CDR3 reads CASSVEGQLSPLHF. CDR3 bases: TGTGCCAGCAGCGTAGAGGGACAGCTTTCACCCCTCCACTTT. The chain combines TRBV9 with TRBJ1-6; TRBD1 matches 7 bases. CDR1 is SGDLS and CDR2 is YYNGEE in the germline V gene. The CDR3 extends over 14 amino acids. Trimming removed 0 bases from V and 9 bases from J; junction bases left unmatched: 3.

In this sample, this clone turned up once. This rearrangement joins TRBV28 to TRBJ1-6; TRBD1 matches 8 bases. CDR1 and CDR2 (germline): MDHEN, SYDVKM. Trimming at V came to 6 bases and at J to 9 bases, leaving 10 bases not matched to a gene. The CDR3 covers 15 residues. For the CDR3, the DNA is TGTGCCAGCAGCCCTGGGGACAGGTTCTCTTCACCCCTCCACTTT. Its protein product is CASSPGDRFSSPLHF.